Below, 30 T cell receptor beta chains from the same sample are listed, as sequenced in a study of blood T cell repertoires in COVID-19. Profiled with immunoSEQ multiplex PCR; TCRdb holds only in-frame clones, not every one. This sample has 180,000 or so clones, with more than 75% found just once. The specimen sequenced was peripheral blood. These receptors came from a man aged 40-49 years with active or convalescent COVID-19.

The genes are TRBV5-1 and TRBJ2-5; the match to TRBD2 covers 10 bases. V lost 3 bases to trimming and J lost 1 base; unmatched junction nucleotides: 3. Germline CDR1 is SGHRS and CDR2 is YFSETQ. The CDR3 sequence is 15 residues long. Written as DNA, the CDR3 is TGCGCCAGCAGCTGGGGGACTAGCGCCCAAGAGACCCAGTACTTC. Its translation: CASSWGTSAQETQYF.

The genes are TRBV6-2 or TRBV6-3 and TRBJ1-3, with D perhaps matching TRBD1 (5 bases). The CDR3 has 15 residues. Germline V lookup: CDR1 MNHEY, CDR2 SVGEGT. The V gene lost 5 bases and the J gene lost 3 bases, with 14 bases spanning the gap. The CDR3 coding sequence is TGTGCCAGCAGTCAGATCCAGGGTCTTGGAAACACCATATATTTT. Translated, it gives CASSQIQGLGNTIYF.

This sequence joins TRBV2 and TRBJ2-1; TRBD2 aligns across 9 bases. The V gene end was trimmed by 6 bases and the J gene end by 4 bases; junction bases not matched to a gene: 4. From germline, CDR1 is SNHLY and CDR2 FYNNEI. The CDR3 totals 14 residues. The CDR3 loop reads CASRASGAYNEQFF. DNA for the CDR3: TGTGCCAGCAGGGCTAGCGGGGCGTACAATGAGCAGTTCTTC.

The rearrangement uses TRBV30 and TRBJ1-1, with 7 bases fitting TRBD1. V lost 4 bases and J lost 10; bases outside the gene matches: 18. The CDR3 sequence is 15 residues long. The germline V gene has CDR1 GTSNPN and CDR2 SVGIG (reference sequence). This CDR3 reads CAWIPGQAKIRGAFF. Here the CDR3 DNA reads TGTGCCTGGATTCCCGGACAGGCGAAAATTAGGGGAGCTTTCTTT.

This clone was recorded a few times. The V call is TRBV5-6, the J call TRBJ1-1; TRBD1 aligns across 7 bases. Germline CDR1 and CDR2: SGHDT and YYEEEE. CDR3 length: 14 residues. J gave up 6 bases and V 3 bases, and 8 bases lay outside the gene matches. The CDR3 nucleotides read TGTGCCAGCAGCTGGTTCGGGACAGCTTCTGAAGCTTTCTTT. Protein sequence: CASSWFGTASEAFF.

The chain uses TRBV7-2 and TRBJ1-1; D may be TRBD1 (5 bases). Germline V lookup: CDR1 SGHTA, CDR2 FQGNSA. V dropped 5 bases and J dropped 4 bases, with 14 bases sitting between them. This CDR3 region has 14 residues. CDR3 loop: CASSPRLRGTEAFF. In DNA, the CDR3 is TGTGCCAGCAGCCCCCGATTAAGGGGCACTGAAGCTTTCTTT.

The sample holds a few counts of this clone. The CDR3 nucleotides are TGTGCCACCAGTGATCCCGGGCGGACAGGGGATAATTCACCCCTCCACTTT. Protein product: CATSDPGRTGDNSPLHF. This sequence joins TRBV24-1 and TRBJ1-6, with 9 nucleotides matching TRBD1. The CDR3 contains 17 residues. With V trimmed by 3 bases and J by 5 bases, 7 bases remained unmatched. The germline CDR1 and CDR2 sequences are KGHDR and SFDVKD.

The rearrangement joins TRBV9 to TRBJ1-6; D possibly corresponds to TRBD1 (6 bases). The germline V gene has CDR1 SGDLS and CDR2 YYNGEE. The V end was cut by 4 bases, the J end by 3 bases, with 17 bases between. This CDR3 contains 17 residues. The CDR3 loop reads CASSPTADSLYNSPLHF. For the CDR3, the DNA is TGTGCCAGCAGCCCCACAGCGGACAGCCTCTATAATTCACCCCTCCACTTT.

This chain uses TRBV11-2 with TRBJ2-7; D is undetermined. The CDR3 is 15 residues long. Germline-derived CDR1 and CDR2 are SGHAT and FQNNGV. V was clipped by 5 bases and J by 6 bases, with 20 bases between them. The CDR3, as DNA: TGTGCCAGCAGCCCGTCGTCTTTTGAGGTCACCGAGCAGTACTTC. It specifies CASSPSSFEVTEQYF.

The gene calls are TRBV6-2 or TRBV6-3 and TRBJ1-5; 10 nucleotides match TRBD1. This CDR3 has 14 residues. The J segment lost 6 bases and the V segment lost 2 bases, leaving 1 base of the junction unmatched. Germline loops: CDR1 MNHEY, CDR2 SVGEGT. The CDR3 sequence: CASSYDRGRQPQHF. CDR3 sequence (DNA): TGTGCCAGCAGTTACGACAGGGGGCGTCAGCCCCAGCATTTT.

This clone was seen just once. In nucleotides, the CDR3 is TGTGCCAGCAGTTTATTTTCAGGGTTTAATGAAAAACTGTTTTTT. Protein product: CASSLFSGFNEKLFF. The chain recombines TRBV27 with TRBJ1-4, with D perhaps TRBD1 (5 bases). Deletions cut 1 base from V and 4 bases from J, with 10 bases between. Germline-derived CDR1 and CDR2 are MNHEY and SMNVEV (reference sequence). The CDR3 runs 15 residues.

J is TRBJ2-7 and V is TRBV6-2 or TRBV6-3; D uncertain. Trimming took 0 bases from V and 2 from J, leaving 11 bases between them. The CDR3 runs to 15 residues. CDR1 is MNHEY and CDR2 is SVGEGT in the germline V gene. CDR3 bases: TGTGCCAGCAGTTACTCGGCCATTACGACCTACGAGCAGTACTTC. Translation: CASSYSAITTYEQYF.

The chain employs TRBV4-1 and TRBJ1-1; D is undetermined. V dropped 0 bases and J dropped 0 bases, with 8 bases sitting between them. CDR3 length equals 15 residues. Germline V gene lookup returns CDR1 MGHRA and CDR2 YSYEKL. The CDR3 here is CASSQESSVNTEAFF. CDR3 sequence (DNA): TGCGCCAGCAGCCAAGAGTCTAGCGTGAACACTGAAGCTTTCTTT.

This CDR3 reads CASSFHNQPQHF. The CDR3 DNA sequence: TGTGCCAGCAGCTTTCACAATCAGCCCCAGCATTTT. The chain couples TRBV7-2 to TRBJ1-5; D ambiguous. CDR3 length: 12 residues. V lost 3 bases and J lost 3, with 3 bases in between. Germline loops: CDR1 SGHTA, CDR2 FQGNSA.

The V gene is TRBV12-3 or TRBV12-4, the J gene TRBJ2-2; weak D call: TRBD2 (6 bases). The CDR3 runs 13 residues. The V and J ends lost 5 bases and 6 bases respectively, with 10 bases between them. The CDR3 is CASSLPSAGELFF. The CDR3 DNA reads TGTGCCAGCAGTCTCCCTAGCGCCGGGGAGCTGTTTTTT.

J is TRBJ2-2 and V is TRBV15; 7 bases align to TRBD1. The CDR3 has 15 amino acids. Looked up from germline, CDR1 is LNHNV and CDR2 is YYDKDF (reference sequence). After removal of 0 bases from V and 3 bases from J, the junction contained 1 base not matched to a gene. The CDR3: CATSRDDRDTGELFF. The CDR3 DNA is TGTGCCACCAGCAGAGATGACAGGGACACCGGGGAGCTGTTTTTT. Filled out from reference TRBV15 and TRBJ2-2, the complete variable domain reads DAMVIQNPRYQVTQFGKPVTLSCSQTLNHNVMYWYQQKSSQAPKLLFHYYDKDFNNEADTPDNFQSRRPNTSFCFLDIRSPGLGDTAMYLCATSRDDRDTGELFFGEGSRLTVL.

The chain combines TRBV3-1 (or the pseudogene TRBV3-2) with TRBJ2-1; 15 bases map to TRBD2. Germline-derived CDR1 and CDR2 are LGHDT and YNNKEL (reference sequence). This CDR3 has 19 amino acids. The junction had 6 bases not matched to a gene; V was cut back by 3 bases and J by 0 bases. Written as DNA, the CDR3 is TGTGCCAGCAGCCACCCGGGACTAGCGGGGGGTTACTCCTACAATGAGCAGTTCTTC. Translating gives CASSHPGLAGGYSYNEQFF.

The V call is TRBV2, the J call TRBJ1-2; TRBD1 aligns across 7 bases. V was pared by 7 bases and J by 4 bases, with 6 bases of the junction left unmatched. CDR3 length: 13 amino acids. CDR1 SNHLY and CDR2 FYNNEI come from the germline V gene. The CDR3 DNA is TGTGCCAGCACCAGGGGGTTACGCTATGGCTACACCTTC. It is translated as CASTRGLRYGYTF.

The rearrangement uses TRBV19 and TRBJ1-2, with a tentative D call TRBD1 (5 bases). The CDR3 has 14 amino acids. Trimming took 5 bases from V and 3 from J, leaving 13 bases between them. Germline-derived CDR1 and CDR2 are LNHDA and SQIVND (reference sequence). The CDR3 DNA reads as TGTGCCAGTAGTTCCAGAGACAGCCACTATGGCTACACCTTC. This gives the protein CASSSRDSHYGYTF.

The V call is TRBV5-6, the J call TRBJ2-2; 7 bases fit TRBD1. After removal of 4 bases from V and 3 bases from J, the junction contained 3 bases not matched to a gene. This CDR3 has 14 amino acids. CDR1 SGHDT and CDR2 YYEEEE come from the germline V gene. Here the CDR3 DNA reads TGTGCCAGCAGCAACGGACAGGACACCGGGGAGCTGTTTTTT. Its translation is CASSNGQDTGELFF.

The chain couples TRBV28 to TRBJ1-2; TRBD1 aligns across 7 bases. This CDR3 spans 14 amino acids. The germline CDR1 and CDR2 sequences are MDHEN and SYDVKM. V dropped 5 bases and J dropped 10; count of bases not matched to a gene: 13. CDR3 nucleotide sequence: TGTGCCAGCAGTCCGTATTCCGGGACAGAAATCTACACCTTC. It is translated as CASSPYSGTEIYTF.

This clone was detected a few times. This sequence joins TRBV3-1 (or the pseudogene TRBV3-2) and TRBJ1-1; D may be TRBD1 (6 bases). Looked up from germline, CDR1 is LGHDT and CDR2 is YNNKEL (reference sequence). The V and J ends lost 8 bases and 7 bases respectively, with 17 bases between them. The CDR3 is 13 residues long. For the CDR3, the DNA is TGTGCCAGCGCCATCTCGGGGGGCGGTGAAGCTTTCTTT. Protein product: CASAISGGGEAFF.

The rearrangement joins TRBV7-3 to TRBJ2-1; 11 nucleotides align to TRBD2. This CDR3 region has 15 residues. The V gene's germline CDR1 is SGHTA and CDR2 FQGTGA. Unmatched junction bases numbered 6, after V lost 4 bases and J lost 7 bases. The CDR3 DNA is TGTGCCAGCAGCTACCTAGCGGGGGGTGGGAATGAGCAGTTCTTC. Encoded protein: CASSYLAGGGNEQFF. The entire variable domain, with the rest obtained from reference TRBV7-3 and TRBJ2-1, is as follows: GAGVSQTPSNKVTEKGKYVELRCDPISGHTALYWYRQSLGQGPEFLIYFQGTGAADDSGLPNDRFFAVRPEGSVSTLKIQRTERGDSAVYLCASSYLAGGGNEQFFGPGTRLTVL.

V usage is TRBV5-4 and J usage is TRBJ2-5; possible D gene TRBD2, 5 bases. The CDR3 loop spans 14 amino acids. Trimming took 5 bases from V and 7 from J, leaving 18 bases between them. CDR1 is SGHNT, CDR2 YYREEE, per germline (reference sequence). This CDR3 reads CASRDGPHGGTQYF. In DNA form, the CDR3 reads TGTGCCAGCAGAGATGGTCCCCACGGAGGGACCCAGTACTTC.

This sequence joins TRBV5-1 and TRBJ1-6; possible D gene TRBD1, 5 bases. V was clipped by 4 bases and J by 7 bases, with 15 bases between them. The germline CDR1 and CDR2 sequences are SGHRS and YFSETQ. This CDR3 is built from 15 residues. The CDR3 sequence: CASSPNEGRNSPLHF. CDR3 nucleotides: TGCGCCAGCAGCCCTAACGAGGGGAGGAATTCACCCCTCCACTTT.

In regard to this clone: Other DNA sequences within the sample encode an identical CDR3. This chain joins TRBV7-3 and TRBJ1-1; TRBD1 agrees at 7 bases. The V gene's germline CDR1 is SGHTA and CDR2 FQGTGA. The ends lost 5 bases at V and 3 bases at J; junction bases unmatched: 3. The CDR3 is 13 residues long. CDR3 nucleotides: TGTGCCAGCAGCGCCGACAGGGACACTGAAGCTTTCTTT. It is translated as CASSADRDTEAFF.

The J gene is TRBJ2-1, the V gene TRBV10-2; 13 bases fit TRBD2. The CDR3 is 15 residues long. Germline CDR1 reads WSHSY; CDR2 reads SAAADI. The ends lost 6 bases at V and 8 bases at J; junction bases unmatched: 7. CDR3 DNA: TGCGCCAGCAGGAGGACTAGCGGGGGCCCCCATGAGCAGTTCTTC. It specifies CASRRTSGGPHEQFF.

With respect to this clone: Other DNA sequences in the sample encode the same CDR3. V gene TRBV2 combines with J gene TRBJ1-5; the D gene is possibly TRBD1 (5 bases). This CDR3 region has 14 residues. Germline CDR1 is SNHLY and CDR2 is FYNNEI. V was trimmed by 0 bases and J by 7 bases, leaving 10 bases between them. In nucleotides, the CDR3 is TGTGCCAGCAGTGAAGCTTCCGGGGGGCAGCCCCAGCATTTT. Encoded protein: CASSEASGGQPQHF.

V gene TRBV28 combines with J gene TRBJ1-5; TRBD1 is a possible D gene (6 bases). CDR1 is MDHEN, CDR2 SYDVKM, per germline. This CDR3 contains 17 residues. Trimming took off 3 bases at V and 11 bases at J, with 26 bases between the two ends. Here the CDR3 reads CASSFTPFGLGGRTQHF. In nucleotides, the CDR3 is TGTGCCAGCAGTTTCACGCCTTTTGGACTAGGGGGTAGGACCCAGCATTTT. The full variable domain, in which reference TRBV28 and TRBJ1-5 provide the parts outside the CDR3, is DVKVTQSSRYLVKRTGEKVFLECVQDMDHENMFWYRQDPGLGLRLIYFSYDVKMKEKGDIPEGYSVSREKKERFSLILESASTNQTSMYLCASSFTPFGLGGRTQHFGDGTRLSIL.

There are a few counts of this clone. The chain uses TRBV2 and TRBJ2-3; no definite D call. The CDR3 contains 14 residues. The V end was cut by 5 bases, the J end by 4 bases, with 13 bases between. The germline V gene has CDR1 SNHLY and CDR2 FYNNEI. DNA of the CDR3: TGTGCCAGCAGTCCTAGACTCCATGCAGATACGCAGTATTTT. Protein: CASSPRLHADTQYF.